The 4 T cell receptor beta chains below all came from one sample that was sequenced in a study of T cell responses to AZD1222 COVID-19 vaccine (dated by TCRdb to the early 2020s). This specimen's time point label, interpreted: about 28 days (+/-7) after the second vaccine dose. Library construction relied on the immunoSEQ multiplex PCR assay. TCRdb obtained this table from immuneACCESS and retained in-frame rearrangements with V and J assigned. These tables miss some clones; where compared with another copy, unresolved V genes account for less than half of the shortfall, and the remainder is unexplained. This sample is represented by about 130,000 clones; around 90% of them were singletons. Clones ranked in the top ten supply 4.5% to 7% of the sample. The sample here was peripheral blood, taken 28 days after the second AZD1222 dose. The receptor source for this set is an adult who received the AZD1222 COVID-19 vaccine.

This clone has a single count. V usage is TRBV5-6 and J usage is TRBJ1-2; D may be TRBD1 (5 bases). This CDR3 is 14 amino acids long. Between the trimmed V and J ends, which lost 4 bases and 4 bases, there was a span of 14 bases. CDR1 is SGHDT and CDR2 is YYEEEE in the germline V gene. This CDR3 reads CASSVYSDSYGYTF. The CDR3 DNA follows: TGTGCCAGCAGCGTATACTCCGACAGCTATGGCTACACCTTC.

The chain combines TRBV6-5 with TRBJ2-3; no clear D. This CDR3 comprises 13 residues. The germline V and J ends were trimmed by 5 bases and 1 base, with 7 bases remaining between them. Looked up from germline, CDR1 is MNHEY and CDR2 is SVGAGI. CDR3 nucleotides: TGTGCCAGCAGTCTCCCGGGCACAGATACGCAGTATTTT. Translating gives CASSLPGTDTQYF.

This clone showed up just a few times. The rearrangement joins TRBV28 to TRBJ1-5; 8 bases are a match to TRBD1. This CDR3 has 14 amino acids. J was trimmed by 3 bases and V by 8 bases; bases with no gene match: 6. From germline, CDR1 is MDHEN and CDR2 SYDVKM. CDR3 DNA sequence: TGTGCCAGCGCAGGGGGCTCCCACAATCAGCCCCAGCATTTT. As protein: CASAGGSHNQPQHF.

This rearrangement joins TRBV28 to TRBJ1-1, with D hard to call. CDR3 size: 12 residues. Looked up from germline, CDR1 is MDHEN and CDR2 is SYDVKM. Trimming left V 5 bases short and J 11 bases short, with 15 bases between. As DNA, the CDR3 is TGTGCCAGCAGTCCTTCCGGCCGTTCGGCTTTCTTT. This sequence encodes CASSPSGRSAFF.